This TCR beta chain was identified in a study of T cells after yellow fever vaccination. TCRdb ran MiXCR on the 5' RACE reads and lists one entry per CDR3 protein. Of approximately 550,000 distinct CDR3 sequences listed, roughly 19% are singletons. CDR3 length: 15 amino acids. Germline V gene sequence: CDR1 SGHVS, CDR2 FQNEAQ. Trimming took 2 bases from V and 6 from J; bases not matched to a gene: 7. Whole-study results and caveats: Detected again after the booster were most primary-vaccination clones, at nearly 97% CD4 and 88% CD8.

In the case of this clonotype: Its target is unknown.

This specimen consisted of PBMCs, obtained 15 days after the yellow fever booster vaccination. The receptor was isolated from a man in his thirties or forties who received the YFV17D yellow fever vaccine. The rearrangement uses TRBV7-8 and TRBJ2-1; 7 positions agree with TRBD1. The CDR3 reads CASSLTETGFNEQFF. In DNA, the CDR3 is TGTGCCAGCAGCTTAACCGAGACAGGGTTCAATGAGCAGTTCTTC.